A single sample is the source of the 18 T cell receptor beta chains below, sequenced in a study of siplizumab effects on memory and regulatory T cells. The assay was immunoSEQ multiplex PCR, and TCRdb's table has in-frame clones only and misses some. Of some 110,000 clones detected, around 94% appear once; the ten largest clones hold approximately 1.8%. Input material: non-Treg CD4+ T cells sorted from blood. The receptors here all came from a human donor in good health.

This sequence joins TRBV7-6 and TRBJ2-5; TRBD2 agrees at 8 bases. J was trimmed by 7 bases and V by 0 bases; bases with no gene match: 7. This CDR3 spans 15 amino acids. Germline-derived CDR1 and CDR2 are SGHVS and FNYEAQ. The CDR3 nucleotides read TGTGCCAGCAGCTTAGCGCTAGCGGGCCCCGGGACCCAGTACTTC. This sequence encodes CASSLALAGPGTQYF.

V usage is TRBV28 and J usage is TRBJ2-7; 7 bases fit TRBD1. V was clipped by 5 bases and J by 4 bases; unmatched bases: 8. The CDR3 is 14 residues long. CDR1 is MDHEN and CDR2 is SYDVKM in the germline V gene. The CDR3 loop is CASSPPGQKYEQYF. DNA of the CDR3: TGTGCCAGCAGTCCACCGGGACAGAAATACGAGCAGTACTTC.

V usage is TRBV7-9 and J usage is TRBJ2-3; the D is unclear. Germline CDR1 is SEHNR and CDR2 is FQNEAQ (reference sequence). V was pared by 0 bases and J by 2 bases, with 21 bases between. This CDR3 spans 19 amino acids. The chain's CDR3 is CASSLAGLKGQTFTDTQYF. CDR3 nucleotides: TGTGCCAGCAGCTTAGCCGGGTTAAAGGGCCAAACCTTCACAGATACGCAGTATTTT.

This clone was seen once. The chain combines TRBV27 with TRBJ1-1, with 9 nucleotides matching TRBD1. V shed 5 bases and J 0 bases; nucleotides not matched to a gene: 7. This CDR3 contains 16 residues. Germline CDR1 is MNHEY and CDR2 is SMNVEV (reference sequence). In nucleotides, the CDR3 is TGTGCCAGCAGTCCCCCGACAGGGGGATTGAACACTGAAGCTTTCTTT. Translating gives CASSPPTGGLNTEAFF.

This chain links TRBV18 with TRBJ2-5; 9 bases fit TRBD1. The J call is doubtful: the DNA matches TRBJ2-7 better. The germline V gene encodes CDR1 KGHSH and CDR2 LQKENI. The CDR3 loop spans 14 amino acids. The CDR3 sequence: CASSAGTGPYEQYF. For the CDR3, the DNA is TGTGCCAGCTCTGCCGGGACAGGGCCCTACGAGCAGTACTTC.

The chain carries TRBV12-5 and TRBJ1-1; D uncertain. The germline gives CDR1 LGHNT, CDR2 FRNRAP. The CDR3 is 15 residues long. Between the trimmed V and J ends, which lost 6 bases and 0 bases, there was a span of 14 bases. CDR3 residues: CASGRDPGLNTEAFF. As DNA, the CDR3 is TGTGCTAGTGGCCGAGACCCCGGGTTGAACACTGAAGCTTTCTTT.

CDR3 residues: CASSLGQGAFAFF. In DNA form, the CDR3 reads TGTGCCAGCAGCTTAGGGCAGGGGGCATTCGCTTTCTTT. This chain links TRBV7-9 with TRBJ1-1; 8 bases fit TRBD1. The ends lost 1 base at V and 11 bases at J; junction bases unmatched: 6. CDR1 SEHNR and CDR2 FQNEAQ come from the germline V gene (reference sequence). This CDR3 is 13 amino acids long.

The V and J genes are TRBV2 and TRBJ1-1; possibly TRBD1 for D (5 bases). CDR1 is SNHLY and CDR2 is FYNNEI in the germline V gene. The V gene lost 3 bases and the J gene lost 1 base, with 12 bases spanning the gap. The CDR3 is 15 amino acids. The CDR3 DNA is TGTGCCAGCAGTGATCAGGGATTTACGAACACTGAAGCTTTCTTT. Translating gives CASSDQGFTNTEAFF.

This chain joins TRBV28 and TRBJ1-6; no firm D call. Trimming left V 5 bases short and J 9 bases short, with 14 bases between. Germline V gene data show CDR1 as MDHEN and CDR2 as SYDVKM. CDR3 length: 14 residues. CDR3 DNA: TGTGCCAGCAGTACAGCTAAGGACGGTTCACCCCTCCACTTT. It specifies CASSTAKDGSPLHF.

The CDR3 sequence is CASSHSLSGPDTQYF. The DNA for the CDR3 is TGTGCCAGCAGTCACTCCTTGAGCGGTCCAGATACGCAGTATTTT. This rearrangement joins TRBV27 to TRBJ2-3; maybe TRBD2 (5 bases). V gave up 5 bases and J gave up 4 bases, with 16 bases separating them. Germline loops: CDR1 MNHEY, CDR2 SMNVEV (reference sequence). CDR3 length: 15 residues.

CDR3 loop: CASSSTTGELFF. The DNA of the CDR3 is TGTGCCAGCAGCTCCACCACCGGGGAGCTGTTTTTT. V gene TRBV7-9 combines with J gene TRBJ2-2, with D unclear. CDR3 size: 12 residues. CDR1 SEHNR and CDR2 FQNEAQ come from the germline V gene (reference sequence). The germline V and J ends were trimmed by 4 bases and 4 bases, with 4 bases remaining between them.

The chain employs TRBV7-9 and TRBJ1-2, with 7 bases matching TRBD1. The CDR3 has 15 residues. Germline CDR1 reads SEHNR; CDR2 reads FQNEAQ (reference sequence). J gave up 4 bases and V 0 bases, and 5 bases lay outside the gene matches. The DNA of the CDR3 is TGTGCCAGCAGCTTAGCACAGGGGTTGCTCTATGGCTACACCTTC. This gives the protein CASSLAQGLLYGYTF.

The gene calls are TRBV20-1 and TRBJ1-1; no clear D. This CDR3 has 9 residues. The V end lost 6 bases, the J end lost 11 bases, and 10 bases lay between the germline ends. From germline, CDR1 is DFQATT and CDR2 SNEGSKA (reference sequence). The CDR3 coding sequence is TGCAGTGCGGGCCGCTCGGCTTTCTTT. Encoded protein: CSAGRSAFF.

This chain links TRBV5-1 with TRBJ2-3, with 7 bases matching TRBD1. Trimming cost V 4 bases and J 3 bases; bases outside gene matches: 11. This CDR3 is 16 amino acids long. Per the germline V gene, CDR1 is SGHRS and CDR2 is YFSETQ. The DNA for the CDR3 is TGCGCCAGCAGCCATAACAGGGGTCCCATTACAGATACGCAGTATTTT. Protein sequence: CASSHNRGPITDTQYF.

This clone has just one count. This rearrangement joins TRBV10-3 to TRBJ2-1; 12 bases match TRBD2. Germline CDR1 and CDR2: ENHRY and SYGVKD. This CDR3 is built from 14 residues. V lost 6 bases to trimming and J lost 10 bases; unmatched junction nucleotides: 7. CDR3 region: CAISRLAGEGEQFF. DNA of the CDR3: TGTGCCATCAGCAGACTAGCGGGAGAGGGGGAGCAGTTCTTC.

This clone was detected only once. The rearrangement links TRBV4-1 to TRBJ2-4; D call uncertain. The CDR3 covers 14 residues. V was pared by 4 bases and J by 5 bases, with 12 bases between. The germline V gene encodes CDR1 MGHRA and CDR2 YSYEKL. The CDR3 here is CASSRIGRENIQYF. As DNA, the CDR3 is TGCGCCAGCAGCCGAATTGGACGGGAAAACATTCAGTACTTC.

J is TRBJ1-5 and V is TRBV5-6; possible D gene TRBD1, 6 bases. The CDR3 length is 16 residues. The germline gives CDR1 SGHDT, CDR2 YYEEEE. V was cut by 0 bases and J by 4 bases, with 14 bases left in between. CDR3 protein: CASSLVGGGMNQPQHF. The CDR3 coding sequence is TGTGCCAGCAGCTTGGTGGGTGGGGGCATGAATCAGCCCCAGCATTTT.

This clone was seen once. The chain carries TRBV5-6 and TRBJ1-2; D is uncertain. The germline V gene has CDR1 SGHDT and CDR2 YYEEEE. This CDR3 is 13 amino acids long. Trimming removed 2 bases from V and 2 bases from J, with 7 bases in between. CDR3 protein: CASSFGRNYGYTF. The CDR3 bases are TGTGCCAGCAGCTTCGGACGGAACTATGGCTACACCTTC.